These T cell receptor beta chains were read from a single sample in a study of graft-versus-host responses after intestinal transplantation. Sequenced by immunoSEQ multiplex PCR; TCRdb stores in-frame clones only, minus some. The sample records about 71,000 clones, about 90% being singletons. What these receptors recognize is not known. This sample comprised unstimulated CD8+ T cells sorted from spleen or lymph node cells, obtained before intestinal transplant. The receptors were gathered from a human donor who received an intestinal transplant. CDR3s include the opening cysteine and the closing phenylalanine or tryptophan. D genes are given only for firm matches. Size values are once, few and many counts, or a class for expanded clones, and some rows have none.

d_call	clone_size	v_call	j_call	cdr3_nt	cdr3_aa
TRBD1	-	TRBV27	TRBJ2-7	TGTGCCAGCAGTCCACAGATCCCAGGGACAGAGAGCTCCTACGAGCAGTACTTC	CASSPQIPGTESSYEQYF
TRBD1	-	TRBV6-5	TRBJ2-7	TGTGCCAGCAGTTATGGCCAGGGGGCTTGCGAGCAGTACTTC	CASSYGQGACEQYF
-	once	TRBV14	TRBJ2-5	TGTGCCAGCAGCCAAAGTGGGGAGAGGACCCAGTACTTC	CASSQSGERTQYF
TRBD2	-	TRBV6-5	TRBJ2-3	TGTGCCAGCAGTTACACTAGCGGGGGAGCCACAGATACGCAGTATTTT	CASSYTSGGATDTQYF
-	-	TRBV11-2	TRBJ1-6	TGTGCCAGCAGCTTAGCCGGTTCACCCCTCCACTTT	CASSLAGSPLHF
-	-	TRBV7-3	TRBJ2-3	TGTGCCAGCAGCTTAACCTGGGGGGGGCCCACAGATACGCAGTATTTT	CASSLTWGGPTDTQYF
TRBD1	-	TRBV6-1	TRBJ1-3	TGTGCCAGCAGTGAAGCTGGAAGGGGGCCTGGAAACACCATATATTTT	CASSEAGRGPGNTIYF
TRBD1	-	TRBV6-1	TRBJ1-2	TGTGCCAGCACCTACCCCGGGACAGCATATGGCTACACCTTC	CASTYPGTAYGYTF
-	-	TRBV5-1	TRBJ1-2	TGCGCCAGCAGCTTGGGGCGGCCAACCCAATATGGCTATGGCTACACCTTC	CASSLGRPTQYGYGYTF
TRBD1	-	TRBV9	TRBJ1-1	TGTGCCAGCAGCGCCCGGACAGGCCCAGGGGGGACTGAAGCTTTCTTT	CASSARTGPGGTEAFF
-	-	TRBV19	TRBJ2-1	TGTGCCAGTAGTATCGGCCCAGGGGGGAATGAGCAGTTCTTC	CASSIGPGGNEQFF
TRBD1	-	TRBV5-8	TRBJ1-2	TGTGCCAGCAGCCCGGGACAGGCCCCGGGGTACACCTTC	CASSPGQAPGYTF
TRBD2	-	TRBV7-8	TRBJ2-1	TGTGCCAGCAGCCCCCCTATAGCTAGCGGGGGGGCCCATGAGCAGTTCTTC	CASSPPIASGGAHEQFF
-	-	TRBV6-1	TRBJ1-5	TGTGCCAGCAGTGAAATAGGTCCCCCGCGGGGCAATCAGCCCCAGCATTTT	CASSEIGPPRGNQPQHF
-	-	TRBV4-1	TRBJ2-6	TGCGCCAGCAGCCAAGGCCGGGGATCCGGGGCCAACGTCCTGACTTTC	CASSQGRGSGANVLTF
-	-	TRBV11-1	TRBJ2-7	TGTGCCAGCAGCTTAGCGGGGGGACTCTCCTACGAGCAGTACTTC	CASSLAGGLSYEQYF
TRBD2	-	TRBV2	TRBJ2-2	TGTGCCAGCAGTGAAGAATGGCTAGCGGGGGGGGTGGAGCTGTTTTTT	CASSEEWLAGGVELFF
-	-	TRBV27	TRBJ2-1	TGTGCCAGCAGTTTGGAGGGTTGGGGAAACGGTGAGCAGTTCTTC	CASSLEGWGNGEQFF
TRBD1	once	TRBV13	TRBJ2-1	TGTGCCAGCAGGGACTCCGGGACAGGGGTTCGGGAGCAGTTCTTC	CASRDSGTGVREQFF
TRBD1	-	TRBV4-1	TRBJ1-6	TGCGCCAGCAGCCAAGGAGGGGGCGCCTATAATTCACCCCTCCACTTT	CASSQGGGAYNSPLHF
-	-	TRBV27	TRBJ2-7	TGTGCCAGCCGCAGCTCCTACGAGCAGTACTTC	CASRSSYEQYF
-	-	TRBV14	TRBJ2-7	TGTGCCAGCAGCCAACTGACTCACGAGCAGTACTTC	CASSQLTHEQYF
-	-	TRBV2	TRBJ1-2	TGTGCCAGCAGGGAAGGGTCGGGGGAAGTCTATGGCTACACCTTC	CASREGSGEVYGYTF
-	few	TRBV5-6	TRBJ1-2	TGTGCCAGCAAGGAGGGTAGCTATGGCTACACCTTC	CASKEGSYGYTF
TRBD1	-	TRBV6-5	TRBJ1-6	TGTGCCAGCAGCCAGGGACAGCCTAATTCACCCCTCCACTTT	CASSQGQPNSPLHF
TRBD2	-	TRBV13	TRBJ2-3	TGTGCCAGCAGCTTAGGCGCGGGACTAGCCCGAGATACGCAGTATTTT	CASSLGAGLARDTQYF
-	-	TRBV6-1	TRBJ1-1	TGTGCCAGCAGGAACCGAGGGATGAACACTGAAGCTTTCTTT	CASRNRGMNTEAFF
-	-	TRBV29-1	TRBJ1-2	TGCAGCGTTGCGACAGCCTCCTATGGCTACACCTTC	CSVATASYGYTF
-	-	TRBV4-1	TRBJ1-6	TGCGCCAGCAGCGACGTGGCGGGGGAGGAGAATTCACCCCTCCACTTT	CASSDVAGEENSPLHF
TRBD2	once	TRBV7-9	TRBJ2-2	TGTGCCAGCAGCTTGGGACTAGCGGGGGTGAACACCGGGGAGCTGTTTTTT	CASSLGLAGVNTGELFF
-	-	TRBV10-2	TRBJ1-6	TGCGCCAGCTGTGGGGGGCTTTGGGCTAATTCACCCCTCCACTTT	CASCGGLWANSPLHF
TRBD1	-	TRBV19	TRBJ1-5	TGTGCCAGTAGCACAGGGGAGAGCAATCAGCCCCAGCATTTT	CASSTGESNQPQHF
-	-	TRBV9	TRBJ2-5	TGTGCCAGCAGCGATGGGGACAACCTCCGGGAGACCCAGTACTTC	CASSDGDNLRETQYF
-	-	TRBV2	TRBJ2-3	TGTGCCAGCAGTGATGAGGTGGGGACTAGCACAGATACGCAGTATTTT	CASSDEVGTSTDTQYF
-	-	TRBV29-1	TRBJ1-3	TGCAGCGTGGTGGACAGTTCCCCTGGAAACACCATATATTTT	CSVVDSSPGNTIYF
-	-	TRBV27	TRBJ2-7	TGTGCCAGCAGCCAGGACAGTTGGGGCTACGAGCAGTACTTC	CASSQDSWGYEQYF
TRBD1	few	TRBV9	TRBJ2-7	TGTGCCAGCAGCGTAGGGGACAGCTACGAGCAGTACTTC	CASSVGDSYEQYF
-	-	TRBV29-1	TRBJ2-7	TGCAGCGTTGAAACAGGGACCTACGAGCAGTACTTC	CSVETGTYEQYF
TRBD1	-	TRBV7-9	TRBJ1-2	TGTGCCAGCAGCCCCGGACAGGGGGACGGCTACACCTTC	CASSPGQGDGYTF
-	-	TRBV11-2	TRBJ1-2	TGTGCCAGCAGCTTAGATCCGGGGGATGGTGGCTACACCTTC	CASSLDPGDGGYTF
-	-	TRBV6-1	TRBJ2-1	TGTGCCAGCAGTGAGTGGCAGGGAAGCTACAATGAGCAGTTCTTC	CASSEWQGSYNEQFF
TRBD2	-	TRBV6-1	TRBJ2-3	TGTGCCAGCATATTCGGCGGGGGGTACGCGGATACGCAGTATTTT	CASIFGGGYADTQYF
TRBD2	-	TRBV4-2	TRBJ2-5	TGTGCCAGCAGCCAAGGTGCCAGCGGGGACCAAGAGACCCAGTACTTC	CASSQGASGDQETQYF
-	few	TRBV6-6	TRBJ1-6	TGTGCCGCAGGGCAGGGCTATAATTCACCCCTCCACTTT	CAAGQGYNSPLHF
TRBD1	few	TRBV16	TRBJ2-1	TGTGCCAGCAGCCAATCGGGGACAGGGTACAATGAGCAGTTCTTC	CASSQSGTGYNEQFF
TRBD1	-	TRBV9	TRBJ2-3	TGTGCCAGCAGCGTAGAGGGGACAGGGCGCACAGATACGCAGTATTTT	CASSVEGTGRTDTQYF